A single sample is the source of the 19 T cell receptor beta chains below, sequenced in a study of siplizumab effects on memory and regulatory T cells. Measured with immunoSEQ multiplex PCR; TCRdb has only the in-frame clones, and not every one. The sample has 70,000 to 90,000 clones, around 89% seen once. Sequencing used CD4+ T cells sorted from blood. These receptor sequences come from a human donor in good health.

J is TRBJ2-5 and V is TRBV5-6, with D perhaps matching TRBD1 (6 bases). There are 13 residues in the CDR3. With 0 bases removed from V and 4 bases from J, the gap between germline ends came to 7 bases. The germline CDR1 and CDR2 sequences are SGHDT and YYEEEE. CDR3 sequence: CASSLVGAETQYF. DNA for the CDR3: TGTGCCAGCAGCTTGGTGGGGGCAGAGACCCAGTACTTC.

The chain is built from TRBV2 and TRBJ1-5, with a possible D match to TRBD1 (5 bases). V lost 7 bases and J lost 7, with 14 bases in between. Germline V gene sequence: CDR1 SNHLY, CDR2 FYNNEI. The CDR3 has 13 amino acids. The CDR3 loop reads CASTETVRQPQHF. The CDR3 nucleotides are TGTGCCAGCACCGAGACAGTCCGACAGCCCCAGCATTTT.

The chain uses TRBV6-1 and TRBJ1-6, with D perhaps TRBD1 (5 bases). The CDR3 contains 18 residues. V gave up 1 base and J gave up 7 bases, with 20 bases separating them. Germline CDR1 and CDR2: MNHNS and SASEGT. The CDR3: CASSEVLGGGRGNSPLHF. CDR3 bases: TGTGCCAGCAGTGAAGTCCTCGGGGGGGGAAGGGGAAATTCACCCCTCCACTTT.

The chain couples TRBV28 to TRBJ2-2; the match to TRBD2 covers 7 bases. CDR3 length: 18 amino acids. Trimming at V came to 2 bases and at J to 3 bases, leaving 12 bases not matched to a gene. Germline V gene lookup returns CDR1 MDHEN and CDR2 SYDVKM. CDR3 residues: CASSLTRRASGDTGELFF. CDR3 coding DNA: TGTGCCAGCAGTTTAACGCGGCGGGCTAGCGGAGACACCGGGGAGCTGTTTTTT.

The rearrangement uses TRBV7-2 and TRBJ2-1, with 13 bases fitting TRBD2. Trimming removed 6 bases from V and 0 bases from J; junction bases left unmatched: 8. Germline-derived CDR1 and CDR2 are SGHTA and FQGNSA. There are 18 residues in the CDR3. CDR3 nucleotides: TGTGCCAGCAGACTACTAGCGGGAGGGAGGAGCTCCTACAATGAGCAGTTCTTC. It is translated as CASRLLAGGRSSYNEQFF.

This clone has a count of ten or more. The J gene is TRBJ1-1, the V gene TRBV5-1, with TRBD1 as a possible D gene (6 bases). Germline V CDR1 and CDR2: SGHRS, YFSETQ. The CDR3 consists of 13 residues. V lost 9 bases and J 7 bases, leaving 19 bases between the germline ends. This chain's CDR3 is CATSSGGHHEAFF. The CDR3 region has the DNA TGCGCCACCTCCAGTGGGGGACACCATGAAGCTTTCTTT.

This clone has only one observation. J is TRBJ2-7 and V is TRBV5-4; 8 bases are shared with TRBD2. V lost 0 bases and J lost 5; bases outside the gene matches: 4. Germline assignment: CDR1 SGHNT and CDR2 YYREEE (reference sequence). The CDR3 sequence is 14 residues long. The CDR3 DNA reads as TGTGCCAGCAGCTTGGGACTAGCGCGCAACGAGCAGTACTTC. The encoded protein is CASSLGLARNEQYF. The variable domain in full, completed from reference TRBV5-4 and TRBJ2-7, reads ETGVTQSPTHLIKTRGQQVTLRCSSQSGHNTVSWYQQALGQGPQFIFQYYREEENGRGNFPPRFSGLQFPNYSSELNVNALELDDSALYLCASSLGLARNEQYFGPGTRLTVT.

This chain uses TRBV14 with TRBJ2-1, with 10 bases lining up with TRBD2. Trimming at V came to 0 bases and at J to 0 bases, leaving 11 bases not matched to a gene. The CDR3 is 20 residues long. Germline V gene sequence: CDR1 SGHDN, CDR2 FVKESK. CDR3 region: CASSQEVAGGPLFSYNEQFF. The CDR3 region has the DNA TGTGCCAGCAGCCAAGAGGTAGCGGGAGGCCCTCTATTCTCCTACAATGAGCAGTTCTTC.

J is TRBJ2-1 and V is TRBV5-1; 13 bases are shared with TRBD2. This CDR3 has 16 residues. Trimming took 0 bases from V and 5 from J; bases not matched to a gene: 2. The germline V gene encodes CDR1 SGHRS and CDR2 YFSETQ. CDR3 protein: CASSLGGLAGHNEQFF. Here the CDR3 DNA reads TGCGCCAGCAGCTTGGGGGGACTAGCGGGGCACAATGAGCAGTTCTTC.

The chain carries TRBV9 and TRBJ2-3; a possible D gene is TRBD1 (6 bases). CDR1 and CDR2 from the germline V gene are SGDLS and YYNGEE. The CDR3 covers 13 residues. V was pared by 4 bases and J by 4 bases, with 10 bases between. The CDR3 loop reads CASSFRTADTQYF. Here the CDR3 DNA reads TGTGCCAGCAGCTTTCGGACAGCAGATACGCAGTATTTT.

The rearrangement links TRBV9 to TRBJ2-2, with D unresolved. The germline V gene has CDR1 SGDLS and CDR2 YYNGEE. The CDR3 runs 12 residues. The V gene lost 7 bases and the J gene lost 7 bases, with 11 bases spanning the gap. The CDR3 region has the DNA TGTGCCAGCGGGTCAGGCGGCGGGGAGCTGTTTTTT. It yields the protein CASGSGGGELFF.

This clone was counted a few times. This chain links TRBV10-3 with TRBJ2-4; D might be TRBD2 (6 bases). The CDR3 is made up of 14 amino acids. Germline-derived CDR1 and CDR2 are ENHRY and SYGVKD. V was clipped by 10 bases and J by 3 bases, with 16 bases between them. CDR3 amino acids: CASHAGTDKNIQYF. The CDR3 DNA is TGTGCCAGTCACGCCGGGACTGACAAAAACATTCAGTACTTC.

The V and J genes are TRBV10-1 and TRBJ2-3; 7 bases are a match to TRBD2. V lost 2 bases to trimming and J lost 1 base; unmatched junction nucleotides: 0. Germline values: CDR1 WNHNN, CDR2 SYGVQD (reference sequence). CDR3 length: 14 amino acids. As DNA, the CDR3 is TGCGCCAGCAGTGAGGGGGGGGGCACAGATACGCAGTATTTT. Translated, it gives CASSEGGGTDTQYF.

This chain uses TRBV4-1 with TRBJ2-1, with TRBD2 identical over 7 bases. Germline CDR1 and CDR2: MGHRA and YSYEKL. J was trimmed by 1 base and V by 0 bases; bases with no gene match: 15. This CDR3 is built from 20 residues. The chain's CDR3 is CASSQEKLAETKRSYNEQFF. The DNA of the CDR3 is TGCGCCAGCAGCCAAGAAAAGCTAGCGGAAACCAAGAGGTCCTACAATGAGCAGTTCTTC.

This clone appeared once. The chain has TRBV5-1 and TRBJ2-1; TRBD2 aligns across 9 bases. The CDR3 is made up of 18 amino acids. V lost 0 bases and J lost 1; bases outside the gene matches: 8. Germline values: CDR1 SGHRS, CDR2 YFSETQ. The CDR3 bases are TGCGCCAGCAGCTTGGTTGGCGGGAGGGCAGGTTCCTACAATGAGCAGTTCTTC. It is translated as CASSLVGGRAGSYNEQFF.

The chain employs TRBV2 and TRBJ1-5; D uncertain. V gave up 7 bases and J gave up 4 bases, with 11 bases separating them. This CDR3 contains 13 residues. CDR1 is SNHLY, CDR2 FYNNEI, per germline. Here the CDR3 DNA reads TGTGCCAGCAAGTTTCAGCTTAATCAGCCCCAGCATTTT. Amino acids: CASKFQLNQPQHF. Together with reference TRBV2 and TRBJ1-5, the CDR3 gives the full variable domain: EPEVTQTPSHQVTQMGQEVILRCVPISNHLYFYWYRQILGQKVEFLVSFYNNEISEKSEIFDDQFSVERPDGSNFTLKIRSTKLEDSAMYFCASKFQLNQPQHFGDGTRLSIL.

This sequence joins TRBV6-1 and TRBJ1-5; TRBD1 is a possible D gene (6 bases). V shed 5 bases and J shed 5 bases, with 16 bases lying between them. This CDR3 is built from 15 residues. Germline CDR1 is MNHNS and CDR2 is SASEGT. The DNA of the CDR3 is TGTGCCAGCAGTCTCGTAAGAGGGGGATATCAGCCCCAGCATTTT. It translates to CASSLVRGGYQPQHF.

In DNA, the CDR3 is TGTGCCAGCAGCTTGACCGCAAGCCCCGGTGAGCAGTTCTTC. Translation gives CASSLTASPGEQFF. V gene TRBV7-3 combines with J gene TRBJ2-1; D remains unclear. CDR1 and CDR2 (germline): SGHTA, FQGTGA. The germline V and J ends were trimmed by 3 bases and 9 bases, with 15 bases remaining between them. The CDR3 runs 14 residues.

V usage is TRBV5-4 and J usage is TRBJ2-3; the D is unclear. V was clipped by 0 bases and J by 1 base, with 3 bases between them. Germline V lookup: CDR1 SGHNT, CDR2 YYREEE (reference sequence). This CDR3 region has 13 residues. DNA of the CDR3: TGTGCCAGCAGCTTGGTCGGCACAGATACGCAGTATTTT. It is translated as CASSLVGTDTQYF.